These 27 T cell receptor beta chains originate from one sample sequenced in a study of blood T cell repertoires in COVID-19. Repertoires were generated with immunoSEQ multiplex PCR, while TCRdb's copy carries only in-frame clones and drops some. The table has a few hundred thousand clones, roughly 90% seen once; the top ten hold over 0.7%. Input material: PBMCs or T cells enriched from blood (not recorded which). The receptors here all came from a woman in her 40s who had been exposed to COVID-19.

This sequence joins TRBV6-2 or TRBV6-3 and TRBJ2-5; 8 positions match TRBD1. The germline CDR1 and CDR2 sequences are MNHEY and SVGEGT. The V gene end was trimmed by 3 bases and the J gene end by 2 bases; junction bases not matched to a gene: 20. This CDR3 is built from 20 residues. CDR3: CASSYRFPPGQGGRQETQYF. The CDR3 DNA reads TGTGCCAGCAGTTATCGGTTTCCTCCTGGACAGGGTGGTCGACAAGAGACCCAGTACTTC.

The chain joins TRBV5-5 to TRBJ2-7; a weak D match, TRBD1 (6 bases). V lost 2 bases and J 0 bases, leaving 9 bases between the germline ends. The CDR3 has 14 amino acids. Germline assignment: CDR1 SGHKS and CDR2 YYEKEE (reference sequence). The DNA of the CDR3 is TGTGCCAGCAGCTTTGGGGGCTACTCCTACGAGCAGTACTTC. It encodes CASSFGGYSYEQYF.

The V call is TRBV19, the J call TRBJ2-2, with 7 bases identical to TRBD1. The V segment lost 9 bases and the J segment 6 bases; nucleotides outside the gene matches: 1. The germline CDR1 and CDR2 sequences are LNHDA and SQIVND (reference sequence). The CDR3 runs to 11 residues. The CDR3 reads CASDRAGELFF. The CDR3 DNA reads TGTGCCAGCGACAGGGCCGGGGAGCTGTTTTTT.

This clone has a single count. This rearrangement joins TRBV18 to TRBJ1-2, with 7 positions matching TRBD1. Losses at the gene ends were 3 bases for V and 4 bases for J; bases not matched to a gene: 5. The CDR3 is 14 residues long. Germline V gene lookup returns CDR1 KGHSH and CDR2 LQKENI. CDR3 DNA sequence: TGTGCCAGCTCACCTCGACAGGGCCCCTATGGCTACACCTTC. It is translated as CASSPRQGPYGYTF.

The rearrangement uses TRBV5-4 and TRBJ1-1; no clear D gene. V lost 0 bases to trimming and J lost 1 base, with 10 bases between them. The CDR3 has 15 residues. Germline values: CDR1 SGHNT, CDR2 YYREEE (reference sequence). The CDR3 here is CASSLAGIRNTEAFF. CDR3 sequence (DNA): TGTGCCAGCAGCTTGGCCGGGATAAGGAACACTGAAGCTTTCTTT.

This sequence joins TRBV7-9 and TRBJ2-1, with TRBD2 as a possible D gene (6 bases). The CDR3 has 16 amino acids. Trimming pared 3 bases from V and 0 bases from J, leaving 12 bases between. Germline V lookup: CDR1 SEHNR, CDR2 FQNEAQ (reference sequence). This CDR3 is CASSFAEGISYNEQFF. In DNA, the CDR3 is TGTGCCAGCAGCTTTGCGGAGGGGATCTCCTACAATGAGCAGTTCTTC.

V is TRBV24-1 and J is TRBJ1-5; 7 bases agree with TRBD1. V trimming: 3 bases; J trimming: 6 bases; junction bases outside the gene matches: 4. In germline, CDR1 is KGHDR, CDR2 SFDVKD. The CDR3 is 14 residues long. CDR3 DNA: TGTGCCACCAGTGATAGGGGACAGCCTCAGCCCCAGCATTTT. Translated: CATSDRGQPQPQHF.

The chain uses TRBV6-4 and TRBJ2-1, with D possibly TRBD2 on 7 matching bases. Germline lookup yields CDR1 MRHNA and CDR2 SNTAGT. The CDR3 covers 15 residues. The V and J ends lost 0 bases and 6 bases respectively, with 12 bases between them. CDR3 region: CASSDSGGGGNEQFF. In nucleotides, the CDR3 is TGTGCCAGCAGTGACTCGGGGGGAGGGGGCAATGAGCAGTTCTTC.

The rearrangement links TRBV19 to TRBJ2-3, with TRBD1 as a possible D gene (6 bases). V was pared by 10 bases and J by 2 bases, with 13 bases between. The length of the CDR3 is 13 residues. Germline V CDR1 and CDR2: LNHDA, SQIVND (reference sequence). The CDR3 DNA is TGTGCCACCAAGGCAGGGGTCACAGATACGCAGTATTTT. Translated, it gives CATKAGVTDTQYF.

The CDR3 DNA is TGTGCCAGCACCCTGGGGCTTAATGAAAAACTGTTTTTT. Translating it yields CASTLGLNEKLFF. V gene TRBV12-3 or TRBV12-4 combines with J gene TRBJ1-4, with a possible D match to TRBD1 (5 bases). With 7 bases removed from V and 4 bases from J, the gap between germline ends came to 10 bases. The CDR3 is 13 residues long.

The chain combines TRBV9 with TRBJ2-2, with 8 bases that match TRBD2. Germline CDR1 reads SGDLS; CDR2 reads YYNGEE. The CDR3 loop spans 15 amino acids. V was pared by 3 bases and J by 4 bases, with 5 bases of the junction left unmatched. CDR3 DNA: TGTGCCAGCAGCGGAGCGGGAGTTGGCACCGGGGAGCTGTTTTTT. Amino acid sequence: CASSGAGVGTGELFF.

J is TRBJ1-3 and V is TRBV7-9, with D perhaps matching TRBD1 (5 bases). The CDR3 is made up of 15 amino acids. V was shortened by 5 bases and J by 0 bases, with 11 bases between the two germline ends. Germline V gene lookup returns CDR1 SEHNR and CDR2 FQNEAQ (reference sequence). This CDR3 reads CASSRTGGSGNTIYF. CDR3 DNA sequence: TGTGCCAGCAGCCGTACGGGGGGCTCTGGAAACACCATATATTTT.

The chain uses TRBV11-3 and TRBJ1-1; D perhaps matches TRBD1 (6 bases). Germline CDR1 and CDR2: SGHNT and YENEEA. The V end lost 5 bases, the J end lost 2 bases, and 15 bases lay between the germline ends. The CDR3 has 15 amino acids. CDR3 sequence reads: CASSKRTEYNTEAFF. The CDR3 DNA sequence: TGTGCCAGCAGCAAGCGGACAGAGTATAACACTGAAGCTTTCTTT.

This rearrangement joins TRBV2 to TRBJ1-1, with 8 nucleotides matching TRBD1. Germline-derived CDR1 and CDR2 are SNHLY and FYNNEI. The CDR3 is 13 amino acids. After removal of 3 bases from V and 10 bases from J, the junction contained 7 bases not matched to a gene. The CDR3 spells CASSETGVWGAFF. The DNA for the CDR3 is TGTGCCAGCAGTGAGACAGGGGTGTGGGGAGCTTTCTTT.

The chain has TRBV10-1 and TRBJ1-2; D ambiguous. The CDR3 contains 13 residues. Trimming shortened V by 6 bases and J by 7 bases, and 15 bases separated the two germline ends. The germline V gene has CDR1 WNHNN and CDR2 SYGVQD (reference sequence). The CDR3 reads CASRPAITGGYTF. The CDR3 region has the DNA TGCGCCAGCAGGCCGGCGATTACGGGTGGCTACACCTTC.

CDR3 nucleotides: TGTGCCAGCAGTGCCCGGACTAGCGGGAGGTTGGGCAATGAGCAGTTCTTC. Translating it yields CASSARTSGRLGNEQFF. V and J are TRBV6-1 and TRBJ2-1; 14 bases line up with TRBD2. The germline gives CDR1 MNHNS, CDR2 SASEGT. Germline trimming cut 4 bases from V and 6 bases from J; bases unmatched to any gene: 8. The CDR3 is 17 amino acids.

The V call is TRBV30, the J call TRBJ1-1; 8 nucleotides line up with TRBD1. This CDR3 has 12 amino acids. After removal of 5 bases from V and 5 bases from J, the junction contained 4 bases not matched to a gene. Germline V CDR1 and CDR2: GTSNPN, SVGIG (reference sequence). The CDR3 coding sequence is TGTGCCTGGGACAGGGGAAAAACTGAAGCTTTCTTT. It translates to CAWDRGKTEAFF.

This clone showed up just a few times. The CDR3 bases are TGTGCCAGCAGTCGAGCGGGAGACTATGGCTACACCTTC. This sequence encodes CASSRAGDYGYTF. V and J are TRBV6-5 and TRBJ1-2, with D hard to call. Trimming took 5 bases from V and 3 from J, leaving 10 bases between them. Per the germline V gene, CDR1 is MNHEY and CDR2 is SVGAGI. This CDR3 is built from 13 residues.

CDR3 residues: CASSSTLDGYNEQFF. DNA of the CDR3: TGTGCCAGCAGCTCAACCCTCGACGGGTACAATGAGCAGTTCTTC. The chain couples TRBV5-5 to TRBJ2-1, with D uncertain. V lost 3 bases to trimming and J lost 4 bases, with 14 bases between them. CDR1 is SGHKS, CDR2 YYEKEE, per germline (reference sequence). This CDR3 spans 15 amino acids.

The genes are TRBV10-1 and TRBJ2-2; TRBD2 matches 16 bases. CDR1 is WNHNN, CDR2 SYGVQD, per germline (reference sequence). The V segment lost 6 bases and the J segment 4 bases; nucleotides outside the gene matches: 8. There are 18 residues in the CDR3. The CDR3 nucleotides are TGCGCCAGCAGGCCGGGACTAGCGGGGGGGCGTGGCACCGGGGAGCTGTTTTTT. Its protein is CASRPGLAGGRGTGELFF.

The V and J genes are TRBV11-3 and TRBJ2-7; a possible D gene is TRBD2 (5 bases). V lost 0 bases, J lost 5 bases, and 14 bases lay in between. CDR3 length: 15 amino acids. Looked up from germline, CDR1 is SGHNT and CDR2 is YENEEA. As DNA, the CDR3 is TGTGCCAGCAGCTTAGATTGGGGAGAACAGAACGAGCAGTACTTC. Encoded protein: CASSLDWGEQNEQYF.

The chain links TRBV6-6 to TRBJ2-7; 7 bases match TRBD1. The CDR3 loop spans 12 amino acids. V shed 6 bases, J shed 4 bases, and the junction held 3 bases outside the gene matches. Germline V gives CDR1 MNHNY, CDR2 SVGAGI (reference sequence). The CDR3 protein is CASSRDSYEQYF. The CDR3 DNA is TGTGCCAGCAGCCGGGACAGTTACGAGCAGTACTTC.

The chain has TRBV30 and TRBJ1-6; tentatively, D is TRBD1 (5 bases). V was clipped by 5 bases and J by 17 bases, with 16 bases between them. Per the germline V gene, CDR1 is GTSNPN and CDR2 is SVGIG (reference sequence). The length of the CDR3 is 11 residues. CDR3 in amino acids: CAWGRGGRIHF. For the CDR3, the DNA is TGTGCCTGGGGTAGGGGAGGAAGGATCCACTTT.

The chain combines TRBV10-3 with TRBJ2-7, with 7 nucleotides matching TRBD1. The CDR3 consists of 15 residues. V shed 6 bases, J shed 4 bases, and the junction held 12 bases outside the gene matches. Germline V gives CDR1 ENHRY, CDR2 SYGVKD. CDR3 in DNA: TGTGCCATCAGGCCTAATACGGGACAGCCTTACGAGCAGTACTTC. Its translation is CAIRPNTGQPYEQYF.

The rearrangement links TRBV19 to TRBJ1-2; possibly TRBD1 for D (5 bases). CDR1 is LNHDA and CDR2 is SQIVND in the germline V gene (reference sequence). The CDR3 is 15 amino acids. With 4 bases removed from V and 4 bases from J, the gap between germline ends came to 16 bases. The CDR3 nucleotides read TGTGCCAGTAGTAAGGAAAATACAGGTTTCTATGGCTACACCTTC. It translates to CASSKENTGFYGYTF.

The V call is TRBV9, the J call TRBJ2-5; D gene unclear. Trimming took 3 bases from V and 4 from J, leaving 7 bases between them. CDR3 length equals 12 residues. Looked up from germline, CDR1 is SGDLS and CDR2 is YYNGEE. The CDR3 sequence is CASSAPRETQYF. In nucleotides, the CDR3 is TGTGCCAGCAGCGCACCCAGAGAGACCCAGTACTTC.

The count of this clone is one. The J gene is TRBJ2-4, the V gene TRBV21-1; the table's D call, TRBD2, was not checked against the DNA. TRBV21-1 has pseudogene status. This CDR3 comprises 16 residues. The DNA for the CDR3 is TGTGCCAGCCGGGGACTAGCGGGATTGGGCAAAAACATTCAGTACTTC. It translates to CASRGLAGLGKNIQYF.